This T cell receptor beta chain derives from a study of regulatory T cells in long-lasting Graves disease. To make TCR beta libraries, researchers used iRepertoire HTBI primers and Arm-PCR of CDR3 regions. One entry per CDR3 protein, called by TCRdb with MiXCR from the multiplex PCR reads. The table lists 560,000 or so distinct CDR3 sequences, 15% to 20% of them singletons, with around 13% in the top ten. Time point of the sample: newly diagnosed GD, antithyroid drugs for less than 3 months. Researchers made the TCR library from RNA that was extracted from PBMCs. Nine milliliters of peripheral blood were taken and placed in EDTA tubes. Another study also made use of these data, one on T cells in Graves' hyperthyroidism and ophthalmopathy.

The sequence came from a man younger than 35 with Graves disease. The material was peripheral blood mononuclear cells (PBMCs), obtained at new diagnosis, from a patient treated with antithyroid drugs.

CDR3 in amino acids: CASNSRGGTGELFF. The CDR3 region has the DNA TGTGCCAGCAATTCAAGGGGGGGCACCGGGGAGCTGTTTTTT. The rearrangement uses TRBV2 and TRBJ2-2; D is perhaps TRBD2 (7 bases). This CDR3 spans 14 amino acids. The V end lost 7 bases, the J end lost 4 bases, and 13 bases lay between the germline ends. Per germline, CDR1 SNHLY and CDR2 FYNNEI.